The clone carrying this TCR beta chain was seen at least ten times. Its antigen is undetermined. Germline V gene data show CDR1 as LGHNA and CDR2 as YNFKEQ. Trimming took 1 base from V and 3 from J, leaving 13 bases between them. The CDR3 extends over 15 amino acids. These data are taken from a study of T-cell reconstitution after alpha-beta-depleted transplantation in children. Findings and limits, study-wide: At one year after transplant, newly produced T cells mostly accounted for T-cell counts and diversity.

During its preparation, the TCRbeta library received unique molecular identifiers. TCRdb reanalysed the PCR reads using MiXCR and keeps one entry per CDR3 protein. Among almost 500,000 distinct CDR3 sequences listed, about 10% were seen once. This clonotype originated in a child aged 2 to 10 with inherited bone marrow failure, due to receive a stem cell transplant. The sequencing here drew on PBMCs, taken before TCRalphabeta/CD19-depleted stem cell transplant. The gene calls are TRBV4-2 and TRBJ2-7; D might be TRBD2 (5 bases). The chain's CDR3 is CASSQGLGSGYEQYF. CDR3 bases: TGTGCCAGCAGCCAAGGGTTAGGGAGCGGCTACGAGCAGTACTTC.